One sample yielded the 3 T cell receptor beta chains listed below, sequenced in a study of T cells expressing NK-cell markers. No DNA is given; TCRdb re-called the 5' RACE reads and lists each CDR3 protein once. The sample has about 550,000 distinct CDR3 sequences. Material for sequencing was blood T cells: a sorted CD56 or NKG2C T cell subset, CD4+ or CD8+ T cells, or bulk PBMC T cells (not recorded which). Source of these receptors: a young man in good health.

The chain joins TRBV6-4 to TRBJ2-3; TCRdb indicates TRBD2, and absent DNA this call remains unverified. Germline CDR1 is MRHNA and CDR2 is SNTAGT. This CDR3 contains 14 residues. CDR3: CASSKAGVSDTQYF.

The chain links TRBV15 to TRBJ2-3; without DNA, the TCRdb call of TRBD1 cannot be checked. This CDR3 has 15 residues. Germline CDR1 is LNHNV and CDR2 is YYDKDF (reference sequence). The CDR3 sequence is CATSRAGQSTDTQYF. Looking up the rest from reference TRBV15 and TRBJ2-3 gives the full variable domain: DAMVIQNPRYQVTQFGKPVTLSCSQTLNHNVMYWYQQKSSQAPKLLFHYYDKDFNNEADTPDNFQSRRPNTSFCFLDIRSPGLGDTAMYLCATSRAGQSTDTQYFGPGTRLTVL.

This chain joins TRBV9 and TRBJ1-1; lacking DNA, the TRBD1 call made by TCRdb goes unchecked. CDR3 length equals 15 residues. Germline loops: CDR1 SGDLS, CDR2 YYNGEE. The CDR3 sequence: CASSARDKRNTEAFF.